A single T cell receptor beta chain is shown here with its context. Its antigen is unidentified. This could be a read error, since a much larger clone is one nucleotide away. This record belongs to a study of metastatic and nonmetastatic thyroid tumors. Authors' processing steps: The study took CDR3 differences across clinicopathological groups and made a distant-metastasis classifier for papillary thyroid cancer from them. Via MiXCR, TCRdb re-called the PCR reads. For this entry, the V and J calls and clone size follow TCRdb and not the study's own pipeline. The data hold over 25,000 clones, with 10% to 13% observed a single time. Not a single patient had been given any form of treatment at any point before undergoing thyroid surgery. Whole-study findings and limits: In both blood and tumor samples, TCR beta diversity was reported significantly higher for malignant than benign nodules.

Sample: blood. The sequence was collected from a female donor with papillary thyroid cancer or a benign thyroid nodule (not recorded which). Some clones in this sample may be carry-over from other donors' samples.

In nucleotides, the CDR3 is TGTGCCAGCAGCTCGAACCAGGGAGCCAAAAACATTCAGTACTTC. It codes for CASSSNQGAKNIQYF. V is TRBV13 and J is TRBJ2-4; tentative D call: TRBD1 (5 bases). This CDR3 is 15 amino acids long. Trimming left V 4 bases short and J 0 bases short, with 10 bases between. Germline values: CDR1 PRHDT, CDR2 FYEKMQ (reference sequence).